These T cell receptor beta chains were read from a single sample in a study of shared clonotypes between healthy human individuals. The data were produced by immunoSEQ multiplex PCR, yet TCRdb's version contains in-frame clones alone and is incomplete. The sample has 740,000 or so clones, about three quarters seen once. The sequencing input was memory CD4+ T cells sorted from blood. These receptors originate from a woman in her twenties or thirties in good health. The CDR3 runs from the conserved cysteine through the conserved F or W. A D gene is named only where the DNA matches it firmly. Part of the rows lack a size; the others show once, few, many or a class for expanded clones.

J gene | V gene | clone size | D gene | CDR3 DNA | CDR3 protein
TRBJ1-5 | TRBV7-8 | . | . | TGTGCCAGCAGCTTAGTCCGGACAGCAAGCAATCAGCCCCAGCATTTT | CASSLVRTASNQPQHF
TRBJ2-1 | TRBV7-8 | . | . | TGTGCCAGCAGCTCACAGGACAGCTACAATGAGCAGTTCTTC | CASSSQDSYNEQFF
TRBJ2-7 | TRBV2 | . | . | TGTGCCAGCACGGGGGAGTCCTACGAGCAGTACTTC | CASTGESYEQYF
TRBJ2-3 | TRBV6-1 | once | . | TGTGCCAGCAGTGAAGATCCGTCGGGAGTCACAGATACGCAGTATTTT | CASSEDPSGVTDTQYF
TRBJ2-7 | TRBV7-2 | . | TRBD2 | TGTGCCAGCAGGGGCGGGGGGAGCTCCTACGAGCAGTACTTC | CASRGGGSSYEQYF
TRBJ1-1 | TRBV5-1 | once | TRBD1 | TGCGCCAGCAGCTTGGCGGGACAGGGCAACACTGAAGCTTTCTTT | CASSLAGQGNTEAFF
TRBJ2-5 | TRBV28 | . | . | TGTGCCAGCAGTTTGAAGGGGCCATGGGAGACCCAGTACTTC | CASSLKGPWETQYF
TRBJ2-7 | TRBV6-6 | . | . | TGTGCCAGCACTAAGGGAGACCGCGAGCAGTACTTC | CASTKGDREQYF
TRBJ1-3 | TRBV6-1 | . | . | TGTGCCAGCAGTGAAGTCGGACACCCTGGAAACACCATATATTTT | CASSEVGHPGNTIYF
TRBJ2-7 | TRBV21-1 | . | . | TGTGCCAGCAGCAAAGAGGCAGCTAGCTACGAGCAGTACTTC | CASSKEAASYEQYF
TRBJ2-7 | TRBV28 | . | . | TGTGCCAGCAGTTTATTTAGGGATGGGACGGGCGAGCAGTACTTC | CASSLFRDGTGEQYF
TRBJ1-5 | TRBV21-1 | few | . | TGTGCCAGCAGCAAAGTGGGCTCAAATCAGCCCCAGCATTTT | CASSKVGSNQPQHF
TRBJ1-5 | TRBV19 | . | TRBD1 | TGTGCCAGTAGTGTACCCGGGACAGGGAATCAGCCCCAGCATTTT | CASSVPGTGNQPQHF
TRBJ1-1 | TRBV29-1 | . | . | TGCAGCGTTCGGGTAATGAACACTGAAGCTTTCTTT | CSVRVMNTEAFF
TRBJ1-2 | TRBV5-1 | . | TRBD1 | TGCGCCAGCAGCCCTACCCCGGGACAGGGTGCTAACTATGGCTACACCTTC | CASSPTPGQGANYGYTF
TRBJ2-4 | TRBV2 | few | . | TGTGCCAGCAGTGACCCCAGTCCAGGAAAAGCCTTATTC | CASSDPSPGKALF
TRBJ1-1 | TRBV5-1 | once | . | TGCGCCAGCAGCCAAAACCCAACAGTGAACACTGAAGCTTTCTTT | CASSQNPTVNTEAFF
TRBJ2-7 | TRBV28 | . | TRBD1 | TGTGCCAGCAGTCGGAACAGGGGAGTAACCTACGAGCAGTACTTC | CASSRNRGVTYEQYF
TRBJ1-5 | TRBV7-9 | once | . | TGTGCCAGCAGCTTCTCTGGTCGGCAGCCCCAGCATTTT | CASSFSGRQPQHF
TRBJ2-1 | TRBV5-8 | . | . | TGTGCCAGCAGCTACCTACCCATACAGGATGAGCAGTTCTTC | CASSYLPIQDEQFF
TRBJ2-2 | TRBV5-6 | . | TRBD2 | TGTGCCAGCAGCAGCTTAGGGCGGGAGGAGCGCGCGAACACCGGGGAGCTGTTTTTT | CASSSLGREERANTGELFF
TRBJ2-1 | TRBV29-1 | . | TRBD2 | TGCAGCGCGCGGACTAGCATCTCCTACAATGAGCAGTTCTTC | CSARTSISYNEQFF
TRBJ2-2 | TRBV5-1 | few | TRBD1 | TGCGCCAGCAGCCTACAACCGACAGGGACCGACGGGGAGCTGTTTTTT | CASSLQPTGTDGELFF
TRBJ1-2 | TRBV5-1 | . | . | TGCGCCAGCGCAGAGCAGATTAACTATGGCTACACCTTC | CASAEQINYGYTF
TRBJ2-5 | TRBV6-4 | . | . | TGTGCCAGCAGAACCGTAGAGACCCAGTACTTC | CASRTVETQYF
TRBJ1-1 | TRBV9 | . | . | TGTGCCAGCAGCTCCACCGTAAAGTCTGAAGCTTTCTTT | CASSSTVKSEAFF
TRBJ1-2 | TRBV30 | . | . | TGTGCCTGGAGTCTCTTGGAAGGCTACACCTTC | CAWSLLEGYTF
TRBJ2-7 | TRBV4-1 | few | . | TGCGCCAGCAGCCAAGGGCAGGGGCCGCGGCAAGAGCAGTACTTC | CASSQGQGPRQEQYF
TRBJ2-3 | TRBV27 | . | . | TGTGCCAGCAGTCCGGGGGGCGATACGCAGTATTTT | CASSPGGDTQYF
TRBJ1-1 | TRBV7-9 | . | . | TGTGCCAGCAGCGTGACCGGATATAGCACTGAAGCTTTCTTT | CASSVTGYSTEAFF
TRBJ2-5 | TRBV5-6 | . | TRBD1 | TGTGCCAGCAGCTTGGCCAGGGGGCTACAAGAGACCCAGTACTTC | CASSLARGLQETQYF
TRBJ1-2 | TRBV25-1 | once | . | TGTGCCAGCACCTCGTTCGGGAACTATGGCTACACCTTC | CASTSFGNYGYTF
TRBJ2-3 | TRBV29-1 | few | . | TGCAGCACTTGGTCCTCTAGCACAGATACGCAGTATTTT | CSTWSSSTDTQYF
TRBJ2-7 | TRBV19 | . | TRBD1 | TGTGCCAGTAGTATATACAGGGGCGAGCAGTACTTC | CASSIYRGEQYF
TRBJ1-6 | TRBV6-5 | . | . | TGTGCCAGCAGTTACTCGATTTTGGAGTATAATTCACCCCTCCACTTT | CASSYSILEYNSPLHF
TRBJ2-7 | TRBV5-1 | . | . | TGCGCCAGCAGCTTGGGGGGGACATATAACTACGAGCAGTACTTC | CASSLGGTYNYEQYF
TRBJ2-3 | TRBV5-1 | . | TRBD2 | TGCGCCAGCAGCTTGGTAGGGCTAGCGGGAGAGGGGATCACAGATACGCAGTATTTT | CASSLVGLAGEGITDTQYF
TRBJ1-5 | TRBV11-2 | . | . | TGTGCCAGCAGCTTAGTTTTGGGACAGCCCCAGCATTTT | CASSLVLGQPQHF
TRBJ1-5 | TRBV4-2 | once | . | TGTGCCAGCAGCCAAGAAACAGGGTCGGGCCCGACTTATAGCAATCAGCCCCAGCATTTT | CASSQETGSGPTYSNQPQHF
TRBJ1-2 | TRBV18 | . | . | TGTGCCAGCTCACCACCGGGGGGTAAAGGAGTTGGCTACACCTTC | CASSPPGGKGVGYTF
TRBJ1-6 | TRBV28 | . | . | TGTGCCAGCATTAAAGGGTTGCATAATTCACCCCTCCACTTT | CASIKGLHNSPLHF
TRBJ1-4 | TRBV25-1 | . | TRBD1 | TGTGCCAGCAGTGATCGGTCAGGGGGCGAAAAACTGTTTTTT | CASSDRSGGEKLFF
TRBJ2-7 | TRBV28 | . | TRBD1 | TGTGCCAGCAGGAGGGGGCTACCCTACGAGCAGTACTTC | CASRRGLPYEQYF
TRBJ2-7 | TRBV2 | . | . | TGTGCCAGCATCCTAGAGGGTTCCTCCTCCTACGAGCAGTACTTC | CASILEGSSSYEQYF
TRBJ2-7 | TRBV28 | . | TRBD1 | TGTGCCAGCAGTATGACTGGACAGGGGGCTTTTTCGGACGAGCAGTACTTC | CASSMTGQGAFSDEQYF
TRBJ1-1 | TRBV2 | . | . | TGTGCCAGCAGTGAGAAAGGCTATCGAACTGAAGCTTTCTTT | CASSEKGYRTEAFF
TRBJ2-5 | TRBV7-9 | . | TRBD1 | TGTGCCAGCAGCTTAGAAGGGACAGGGGGTTCGGAGACCCAGTACTTC | CASSLEGTGGSETQYF
TRBJ2-1 | TRBV10-3 | . | . | TGTGCCATCAGCCAGGGATCCTACAATGAGCAGTTCTTC | CAISQGSYNEQFF
TRBJ2-5 | TRBV18 | . | . | TGTGCCAGCTCACCCGACGAAGGTCACCAAGAGACCCAGTACTTC | CASSPDEGHQETQYF
TRBJ1-1 | TRBV7-9 | . | . | TGTGCCAGCAGCTTCTTATCCCGTAACACTGAAGCTTTCTTT | CASSFLSRNTEAFF
TRBJ2-5 | TRBV6-5 | . | . | TGTGCCAGCAGCGCCGGGACCTTAGGGGAGACCCAGTACTTC | CASSAGTLGETQYF
TRBJ2-5 | TRBV9 | few | . | TGTGCCAGCAGCGTAGATGTCGGGCAGACCCAGTACTTC | CASSVDVGQTQYF
TRBJ2-2 | TRBV18 | . | TRBD1 | TGTGCCAGCTCAGCTACGGGACAGCAGAACACCGGGGAGCTGTTTTTT | CASSATGQQNTGELFF
TRBJ1-5 | TRBV2 | . | TRBD1 | TGTGCCAGCAGCGGGACAGGGAATCAGCCCCAGCATTTT | CASSGTGNQPQHF
TRBJ2-7 | TRBV18 | . | TRBD2 | TGTGCCAGCTCACCACTGACTAGCGGGTCGTTCGAGCAGTACTTC | CASSPLTSGSFEQYF